These 19 T cell receptor beta chains were sequenced from one sample in a study of T cell repertoires in cytomegalovirus infection. Their antigen targets remain unknown. TCRdb used MiXCR to reprocess the reads, holding one entry per CDR3 protein. The sample includes 250,000 to 300,000 distinct CDR3 sequences, about 20% of them seen just once. Specimen: cultured PBMCs, collected from culture after CMV antigen stimulation. The source of these receptors is a human donor in good health (CMV status not recorded). Some clones in this sample may be carry-over from other donors' samples.

Of note for this clonotype: No DNA is shown, since the ends of the CDR3 on it are uncertain; the CDR3 is the one TCRdb lists. This chain connects TRBV4-3 to TRBJ2-1; whether TRBD1, the table's D call, matches the DNA was not checked. The CDR3 is 15 amino acids in total, end residues counted. Per the germline V gene, CDR1 is LGHNA and CDR2 is YSLEER. CDR3: CASSQEWGPGTHFFF.

This clonotype was picked up a small number of times. The V and J genes are TRBV6-2 or TRBV6-3 and TRBJ2-7; D remains unclear. The CDR3 length is 11 residues. Trimming took off 6 bases at V and 4 bases at J, with 7 bases between the two ends. Germline lookup yields CDR1 MNHEY and CDR2 SVGEGT. The CDR3 loop reads CASRGIYEQYV. As DNA, the CDR3 is TGTGCCAGCAGAGGGATTTACGAGCAGTACGTC.

In its sample, this clonotype was seen once. This chain joins TRBV20-1 and TRBJ2-7; D is unclear. CDR1 and CDR2 from the germline V gene are DFQATT and SNEGSKA (reference sequence). Trimming shortened V by 0 bases and J by 0 bases, and 9 bases separated the two germline ends. The CDR3 is made up of 14 amino acids. CDR3 in DNA: TGCAGTGCTAGAGATGCGAGGAGCTCCTACGAGCAGTACGTC. As protein: CSARDARSSYEQYV.

J is TRBJ2-7 and V is TRBV7-8; D is possibly TRBD2 (5 bases). CDR1 SGHVS and CDR2 FQNEAQ come from the germline V gene. With 1 base removed from V and 7 bases from J, the gap between germline ends came to 14 bases. This CDR3 is built from 14 residues. CDR3 protein: CASSLVAGPLEQYV. The CDR3 DNA sequence: TGTGCCAGCAGCTTAGTGGCGGGCCCCCTGGAGCAGTACGTC.

This clonotype was counted many times. The genes are TRBV6-1 and TRBJ2-1; 7 positions match TRBD2. The CDR3 totals 15 residues. J was trimmed by 5 bases and V by 8 bases; bases with no gene match: 12. Germline CDR1 MNHNS, CDR2 SASEGT. The CDR3 sequence: CASAISGTFNNEQFF. The CDR3 region has the DNA TGTGCCAGCGCTATAAGCGGGACTTTTAACAATGAGCAGTTCTTC.

This clonotype was found many times. The chain couples TRBV6-5 to TRBJ2-7, with D possibly being TRBD1 or TRBD2 (5 bases each). Germline-derived CDR1 and CDR2 are MNHEY and SVGAGI. The ends were cut back, 2 bases at V and 5 bases at J, with 10 bases in the middle. The CDR3 is 13 amino acids. The chain's CDR3 is CASSYGGWDEQYF. In nucleotides, the CDR3 is TGTGCCAGCAGTTACGGGGGATGGGACGAGCAGTACTTC.

This clonotype was picked up a small number of times. The chain recombines TRBV6-2 or TRBV6-3 with TRBJ2-2; 9 bases fit TRBD2. CDR1 and CDR2 from the germline V gene are MNHEY and SVGEGT. This CDR3 contains 15 residues. J gave up 3 bases and V 6 bases, and 5 bases lay outside the gene matches. CDR3 nucleotides: TGTGCCAGCAGCTGGGGACTAGCAGACACCGGGGAGCTGTTTTTT. Encoded protein: CASSWGLADTGELFF.

This clonotype was seen a handful of times. Germline is not matched at one junction end, which may reflect a read error. The genes are TRBV30 and TRBJ2-2; D possibly corresponds to TRBD1 (8 bases). CDR1 and CDR2 (germline): GTSNPN, SVGIG (reference sequence). The CDR3 totals 14 residues. CDR3 loop: CAWDVGATGGVLFF. The CDR3 coding sequence is TGTGCCTGGGACGTCGGTGCTACAGGGGGGGTGCTGTTTTTT.

The chain employs TRBV27 and TRBJ2-7, with D perhaps matching TRBD1 (5 bases). The V end was cut by 5 bases, the J end by 0 bases, with 17 bases between. The length of the CDR3 is 16 residues. Germline V gene lookup returns CDR1 MNHEY and CDR2 SMNVEV (reference sequence). CDR3 region: CASSPGQGRSSYEQYF. The CDR3 DNA reads TGTGCCAGCAGTCCCGGCCAGGGCCGTAGCTCCTACGAGCAGTACTTC.

There are a few counts of this clonotype. The chain couples TRBV6-2 or TRBV6-3 to TRBJ1-5; 9 positions agree with TRBD1. V lost 2 bases to trimming and J lost 0 bases; unmatched junction nucleotides: 5. This CDR3 spans 17 amino acids. CDR1 is MNHEY, CDR2 SVGEGT, per germline. The DNA for the CDR3 is TGTGCCAGCAGTTACGAAGGGACAGGGCATAGCAATCAGCCCCAGCATTTT. Protein: CASSYEGTGHSNQPQHF.

The rearrangement uses TRBV2 and TRBJ1-2; the D is unclear. Between the trimmed V and J ends, which lost 0 bases and 6 bases, there was a span of 8 bases. Germline CDR1 and CDR2: SNHLY and FYNNEI. The CDR3 totals 13 residues. This chain's CDR3 is CASSEAMRHGYTF. CDR3 in DNA: TGTGCCAGCAGTGAAGCTATGCGTCATGGCTACACCTTC.

J is TRBJ2-5 and V is TRBV12-3 or TRBV12-4, with TRBD2 identical over 11 bases. CDR3 size: 16 residues. Trimming removed 2 bases from V and 2 bases from J; junction bases left unmatched: 4. The CDR3 DNA is TGTGCCAGCAGTTTAAAGCGACTAGCGGGACAAGAGACCCAGTACTTC. The encoded protein is CASSLKRLAGQETQYF.

This clonotype was seen ten or more times. V gene TRBV7-2 combines with J gene TRBJ1-2; the match to TRBD1 covers 10 bases. CDR3 length: 15 amino acids. After removal of 5 bases from V and 6 bases from J, the junction contained 9 bases not matched to a gene. Germline values: CDR1 SGHTA, CDR2 FQGNSA. This CDR3 is CASSQTGGEIHGYTF. CDR3 in DNA: TGTGCCAGCAGCCAGACAGGGGGCGAGATCCATGGCTACACCTTC.

The chain uses TRBV10-2 and TRBJ2-7; the match to TRBD2 covers 7 bases. Losses at the gene ends were 6 bases for V and 2 bases for J; bases not matched to a gene: 1. From germline, CDR1 is WSHSY and CDR2 SAAADI. The CDR3 has 12 residues. CDR3 sequence: CASRSGAYEQYV. The CDR3 coding sequence is TGCGCCAGCAGGAGCGGGGCCTACGAGCAGTACGTC.

The V call is TRBV10-3, the J call TRBJ2-7; D uncertain. The V end was cut by 8 bases, the J end by 7 bases, with 12 bases between. Germline CDR1 is ENHRY and CDR2 is SYGVKD. CDR3 length: 11 residues. CDR3: CAISPMREQYV. In nucleotides, the CDR3 is TGTGCCATCTCTCCGATGCGGGAGCAGTACGTC.

This clonotype was counted a few times. This rearrangement joins TRBV24-1 to TRBJ2-1; tentatively, D is TRBD2 (6 bases). Per germline, CDR1 KGHDR and CDR2 SFDVKD. The V end was cut by 3 bases, the J end by 8 bases, with 16 bases between. The length of the CDR3 is 15 residues. CDR3 sequence: CATSDKVLLADEQFF. In nucleotides, the CDR3 is TGTGCCACCAGTGATAAAGTGTTGTTAGCGGATGAGCAGTTCTTC.

V and J are TRBV19 and TRBJ2-3; D is unclear. The V gene lost 4 bases and the J gene lost 0 bases, with 8 bases spanning the gap. Germline CDR1 is LNHDA and CDR2 is SQIVND (reference sequence). This CDR3 contains 14 residues. CDR3 DNA: TGTGCCAGTAGTACCCATACCAGCACAGATACGCAGTATTTT. This gives the protein CASSTHTSTDTQYF.

V and J are TRBV5-1 and TRBJ2-2, with 8 bases matching TRBD2. This CDR3 region has 19 residues. V dropped 4 bases and J dropped 1; count of bases not matched to a gene: 15. Germline V CDR1 and CDR2: SGHRS, YFSETQ. CDR3 DNA sequence: TGCGCCAGCAGCCCTTCGTTGGATAGCGGGGCATTGAACACCGGGGAGCTGTTTTTT. This gives the protein CASSPSLDSGALNTGELFF. The full variable domain, in which reference TRBV5-1 and TRBJ2-2 provide the parts outside the CDR3, is KAGVTQTPRYLIKTRGQQVTLSCSPISGHRSVSWYQQTPGQGLQFLFEYFSETQRNKGNFPGRFSGRQFSNSRSEMNVSTLELGDSALYLCASSPSLDSGALNTGELFFGEGSRLTVL.

In this sample, this clonotype turned up a few times. The chain carries TRBV5-1 and TRBJ2-2; 13 bases are a match to TRBD2. The germline V gene encodes CDR1 SGHRS and CDR2 YFSETQ. The CDR3 runs 18 residues. Unmatched junction bases numbered 6, after V lost 4 bases and J lost 0 bases. CDR3 coding DNA: TGCGCCAGCAGCCTACAGGGGACTAGCGGGACGAACACCGGGGAGCTGTTTTTT. Its protein is CASSLQGTSGTNTGELFF. The full variable domain, with the rest looked up from reference TRBV5-1 and TRBJ2-2, is KAGVTQTPRYLIKTRGQQVTLSCSPISGHRSVSWYQQTPGQGLQFLFEYFSETQRNKGNFPGRFSGRQFSNSRSEMNVSTLELGDSALYLCASSLQGTSGTNTGELFFGEGSRLTVL.